This T cell receptor (beta chain) was captured by sequencing in a study of T cell repertoires in cytomegalovirus infection. Study information: Both recently identified HLA-C-restricted and well-studied HLA-B-restricted CMV epitopes were used in the study. Indications came from public TCR beta signatures; they pointed to CMV infection and to a matching HLA type. Study-wide results and caveats: HLA-C-restricted CMV clonotypes gave the most frequent clonotype in two of eight donors.

Notes on this clonotype: Its antigen is undetermined.

J was trimmed by 0 bases and V by 1 base; bases with no gene match: 3. This CDR3 comprises 16 residues. TCRdb fed the reads into MiXCR, producing one record per CDR3 protein. Of 370,000 or so distinct CDR3 sequences in the sample, about 32% were seen once. The rearrangement uses TRBV12-3 or TRBV12-4 and TRBJ1-3; 7 nucleotides match TRBD1. Sequenced here: cultured PBMCs, sampled from culture after CMV antigen stimulation. The source of this sequence is a human donor in good health (CMV status not recorded). Some clones in this sample may be carry-over from other donors' samples. CDR3 loop: CASSLETGSSGNTIYF. CDR3 DNA sequence: TGTGCCAGCAGTTTAGAGACAGGGAGCTCTGGAAACACCATATATTTT.